This TCR beta chain was recovered during a study of CD4 T cells in relation to SARS-CoV-2 and coronaviruses. As for the study in general: After less than 11 days of antigen culture, PBMC TCR beta CDR3s were sequenced. The HLA restriction of the shared crossreactive spike epitopes was mapped.

For this clone: Its antigen is unidentified.

The method was immunoSEQ multiplex PCR; TCRdb's version includes in-frame clones alone and lacks a portion of them. Altogether tens of thousands of clones are present, roughly 73% being singletons, with the ten largest covering 20% to 25%. V lost 1 base to trimming and J lost 0 bases; unmatched junction nucleotides: 8. The CDR3 totals 18 residues. Germline V CDR1 and CDR2: SGHNT, YENEEA. Study conclusions and caveats: In around 63% of donors, memory CD4+ clonotypes crossrecognized SARS-CoV-2 and at least one common cold coronavirus spike.

Before the COVID-19 pandemic, during about 2011-2019, CD4+ T cells were taken from unexposed donors. The cells were cultured for around ten days before CD4+ T cells were isolated. Sequencing was carried out using CD4+ T cells from PBMCs, cultured in vitro. This receptor was obtained from a human donor in good health. The chain uses TRBV11-3 and TRBJ2-2; 7 bases align to TRBD1. The CDR3 reads CASSLGRWDSSNTGELFF. For the CDR3, the DNA is TGTGCCAGCAGCTTAGGGCGATGGGACAGCTCGAACACCGGGGAGCTGTTTTTT.